This T cell receptor beta chain was captured in a study of long-term antiretroviral therapy in people with HIV. Runs used v3.0 of the immunoSEQ assay and were done at survey level. Sequencing used immunoSEQ multiplex PCR; TCRdb keeps in-frame clones, though not all of them. The sample records 25,000 to 35,000 clones, roughly 92% being singletons. Looked up from germline, CDR1 is LNHNV and CDR2 is YYDKDF (reference sequence). Deletions cut 0 bases from V and 7 bases from J, with 9 bases between. This CDR3 has 14 amino acids. Per donor, at least one pre-ART and at least two post-ART PBMC samples were obtained. Overall study results and limits: Viral resistance, ART adherence and therapy changes all lacked available data. Diversity went up after ART and still fell short of transplant donor controls.

On this clone itself: Its antigen is not identified.

This TCR came from a woman between 40 and 50 years old with HIV. The sequences come from unsorted PBMCs, collected roughly 6.5 years after starting antiretroviral therapy. V is TRBV15 and J is TRBJ2-2, with D perhaps matching TRBD1 or TRBD2 (5 bases each). This CDR3 is CATSRDRDVGELFF. CDR3 nucleotides: TGTGCCACCAGCAGAGATAGGGACGTCGGGGAGCTGTTTTTT.